A selection of T cell receptor beta chains follows, all from one sample in a study of cytomegalovirus exposure and HLA in healthy donors. The protocol was immunoSEQ multiplex PCR, while the TCRdb copy is restricted to in-frame clones and leaves out a portion. Among around 140,000 clones listed, 65% to 80% were seen once. Sequenced sample: PBMCs. The source of these receptors is a man between 35 and 55 years old in good health and CMV-seropositive. The CDR3 runs from the conserved cysteine through the conserved F or W. The D gene is left open where the match is weak. The size field is filled for only some rows; it gives once, few, many or a size class.

j_call | v_call | clone_size | d_call | cdr3_nt | cdr3_aa
TRBJ2-1 | TRBV5-4 | - | TRBD2 | TGTGCCAGCAGCTTGGCCTCTAGGACTAGCGGGAGTTACAATGAGCAGTTCTTC | CASSLASRTSGSYNEQFF
TRBJ1-5 | TRBV6-1 | - | - | TGTGCCAGCACCGAAGGGGGAAGCAATCAGCCCCAGCATTTT | CASTEGGSNQPQHF
TRBJ2-7 | TRBV2 | few | - | TGTGCCAGCAGCAGCCAGGGGTCCTTCTCCTACGAGCAGTACTTC | CASSSQGSFSYEQYF
TRBJ2-7 | TRBV10-3 | - | TRBD2 | TGTGCCATCAGTGTAACTAGCGGGAGGAGCGAGCAGTACTTC | CAISVTSGRSEQYF
TRBJ2-1 | TRBV10-3 | - | - | TGTGCCACAGCCGGGACATACTTATCCAATGAGCAGTTCTTC | CATAGTYLSNEQFF
TRBJ1-1 | TRBV21-1 | - | - | TGTGCCAGCCGTACAGGGGCGCCCGACCCTCATATGAACACTGAAGCTTTCTTT | CASRTGAPDPHMNTEAFF
TRBJ2-7 | TRBV4-1 | - | TRBD1 | TGCGCCAGCAGCCAGGCCGGGACAGGTCGGGAGCAGTACTTC | CASSQAGTGREQYF
TRBJ2-5 | TRBV18 | - | - | TGTGCCAGCTCACTGAACTGGGAGGAGACCCAGTACTTC | CASSLNWEETQYF
TRBJ1-1 | TRBV9 | - | - | TGTGCCAGCAGCGACATGTTGAACACTGAAGCTTTCTTT | CASSDMLNTEAFF
TRBJ2-3 | TRBV7-8 | - | TRBD2 | TGTGCCAGCAGCCCCCGGACTAGCGGGAGGGTAGATACGCAGTATTTT | CASSPRTSGRVDTQYF
TRBJ1-1 | TRBV27 | - | - | TGTGCCAGCAATCCCGGGGGGTTGAGCACTGAAGCTTTCTTT | CASNPGGLSTEAFF
TRBJ1-2 | TRBV7-9 | - | TRBD1 | TGTGCCAGCAGCTTAGGAGGACAGGGCGCGGGCTACACCTTC | CASSLGGQGAGYTF
TRBJ2-7 | TRBV9 | - | TRBD2 | TGTGCCAGCAGCGTAGGTGGACTAGCGGACCCCTACGAGCAGTACTTC | CASSVGGLADPYEQYF
TRBJ2-3 | TRBV7-6 | - | TRBD2 | TGTGCCAGCAGCTTTGGCGGGAGGCCGGATACGCAGTATTTT | CASSFGGRPDTQYF
TRBJ1-2 | TRBV5-4 | - | - | TGTGCCAGCAGCCCAGGGAGGACGGGGGACTATGGCTACACCTTC | CASSPGRTGDYGYTF